These 10 T cell receptor beta chains came from one sample sequenced in a study of blood T cell repertoires in COVID-19. Sequenced by immunoSEQ multiplex PCR; TCRdb stores in-frame clones only, minus some. The sample lists about 59,000 clones, over 75% occurring once. Sequenced: peripheral blood. The receptors shown here come from a man aged 80 or over in a cohort sampled during active COVID-19.

This sequence joins TRBV6-1 and TRBJ2-7, with 11 bases identical to TRBD2. CDR3 length equals 18 residues. The V gene's germline CDR1 is MNHNS and CDR2 SASEGT. The junction had 11 bases not matched to a gene; V was cut back by 4 bases and J by 0 bases. Here the CDR3 reads CASSGASGGSVSSYEQYF. CDR3 in DNA: TGTGCCAGCAGTGGAGCTAGCGGGGGGTCGGTAAGCTCCTACGAGCAGTACTTC.

The chain uses TRBV5-4 and TRBJ1-4; 9 positions match TRBD1. The V and J ends lost 2 bases and 4 bases, in that order; junction bases with no gene match: 3. CDR1 is SGHNT, CDR2 YYREEE, per germline (reference sequence). The CDR3 spans 15 residues. In DNA form, the CDR3 reads TGTGCCAGCAGCTTACAGGGGGCGGGTAATGAAAAACTGTTTTTT. It translates to CASSLQGAGNEKLFF. Full variable domain (remainder filled in from reference TRBV5-4 and TRBJ1-4): ETGVTQSPTHLIKTRGQQVTLRCSSQSGHNTVSWYQQALGQGPQFIFQYYREEENGRGNFPPRFSGLQFPNYSSELNVNALELDDSALYLCASSLQGAGNEKLFFGSGTQLSVL.

This sequence joins TRBV3-1 (or the pseudogene TRBV3-2) and TRBJ1-2, with TRBD1 matching over 7 bases. V lost 2 bases and J lost 5; bases outside the gene matches: 5. Per the germline V gene, CDR1 is LGHDT and CDR2 is YNNKEL (reference sequence). The CDR3 totals 14 residues. CDR3 bases: TGTGCCAGCAGCCAACCCGGGACAGCTTATGGCTACACCTTC. It specifies CASSQPGTAYGYTF.

The chain is built from TRBV6-5 and TRBJ2-5; tentatively, D is TRBD2 (5 bases). The CDR3 runs to 11 residues. Germline V lookup: CDR1 MNHEY, CDR2 SVGAGI. V was trimmed by 4 bases and J by 5 bases, leaving 5 bases between them. The CDR3, as DNA: TGTGCCAGCAGTTCGGGGGAGACCCAGTACTTC. This codes for CASSSGETQYF.

The gene calls are TRBV30 and TRBJ1-1; D is perhaps TRBD1 (6 bases). Deletions cut 3 bases from V and 1 base from J, with 12 bases between. The germline V gene has CDR1 GTSNPN and CDR2 SVGIG (reference sequence). The CDR3 extends over 14 amino acids. The CDR3 DNA sequence: TGTGCCTGGAGACCGGGAGGGGGGAACACTGAAGCTTTCTTT. As protein: CAWRPGGGNTEAFF.

The V and J genes are TRBV30 and TRBJ1-2, with TRBD1 matching 7 bases. The V and J ends lost 1 base and 4 bases, in that order; junction bases with no gene match: 12. The CDR3 is made up of 16 amino acids. Germline-derived CDR1 and CDR2 are GTSNPN and SVGIG (reference sequence). In nucleotides, the CDR3 is TGTGCCTGGAGTGGCGGGACAGTGAGGACCTCCTATGGCTACACCTTC. Protein product: CAWSGGTVRTSYGYTF.

CDR3 residues: CASSQRRTLTNEKLFF. CDR3 DNA: TGTGCCAGCAGCCAACGCCGGACATTAACTAATGAAAAACTGTTTTTT. The chain carries TRBV14 and TRBJ1-4, with D maybe TRBD1 (5 bases). V was pared by 2 bases and J by 1 base, with 11 bases between. The CDR3 is 16 amino acids. Germline values: CDR1 SGHDN, CDR2 FVKESK.

This chain uses TRBV18 with TRBJ1-1, with D maybe TRBD1 (5 bases). Per germline, CDR1 KGHSH and CDR2 LQKENI. The CDR3 totals 15 residues. V was shortened by 3 bases and J by 4 bases, with 15 bases between the two germline ends. DNA for the CDR3: TGTGCCAGCTCACCGGATAAGACAGCGACCACTGAAGCTTTCTTT. The encoded protein is CASSPDKTATTEAFF.

This clone is termed large. The chain couples TRBV6-2 or TRBV6-3 to TRBJ1-5; D perhaps matches TRBD1 (5 bases). Between the trimmed V and J ends, which lost 5 bases and 3 bases, there was a span of 11 bases. Germline V gene lookup returns CDR1 MNHEY and CDR2 SVGEGT. The CDR3 covers 14 residues. CDR3 DNA: TGTGCCAGCAGTCGTCGGGGGGACAATCAGCCCCAGCATTTT. Protein: CASSRRGDNQPQHF.

The rearrangement joins TRBV6-5 to TRBJ2-5; 10 positions agree with TRBD2. CDR3 size: 13 residues. Unmatched junction bases numbered 3, after V lost 6 bases and J lost 5 bases. CDR1 is MNHEY, CDR2 SVGAGI, per germline. The CDR3 DNA sequence: TGTGCCAGCAGCCTAGCGGGGGTCGAGACCCAGTACTTC. This encodes CASSLAGVETQYF.